These T cell receptor beta chains were read from a single sample in a study of cytomegalovirus exposure and HLA in healthy donors. Repertoires were generated with immunoSEQ multiplex PCR, while TCRdb's copy carries only in-frame clones and drops some. The table records around 120,000 clones, roughly 80% of them present only once. The sample consisted of PBMCs. The receptors were gathered from a female donor in good health and CMV-seropositive. Both conserved end residues are part of each CDR3. D genes are given only for firm matches. Rows may omit the clone size; those that give it use once, few, many or a size class.

J gene	clone size	D gene	V gene	CDR3 DNA	CDR3 protein
TRBJ2-5	.	TRBD2	TRBV5-1	TGCGCCAGCAGTCCCGGACTAGCGGGGGTAGAGACCCAGTACTTC	CASSPGLAGVETQYF
TRBJ2-7	.	.	TRBV5-1	TGCGCCAGCAGCTCACAGATCTACGAGCAGTACTTC	CASSSQIYEQYF
TRBJ2-7	.	TRBD1	TRBV10-3	TGTGCCATCAGTGCGGGGACAGGAGACGAGCAGTACTTC	CAISAGTGDEQYF
TRBJ1-2	.	TRBD1	TRBV5-4	TGTGCCAGCAGCGCCGGGACAGGCTATGGCTACACCTTC	CASSAGTGYGYTF
TRBJ1-2	few	TRBD1	TRBV19	TGTGCCAGTAGTTCGGACAGGGGAGCTAACTATGGCTACACCTTC	CASSSDRGANYGYTF
TRBJ2-7	once	TRBD1	TRBV2	TGTGCCAGCAGTGAAGCGCTTAATCGGCAGGGGGCCTACGAGCAGTACTTC	CASSEALNRQGAYEQYF
TRBJ1-2	.	TRBD1	TRBV5-1	TGCGCCAGCAGCCCCGGGACAGAGGTGTATGGCTACACCTTC	CASSPGTEVYGYTF
TRBJ2-7	.	.	TRBV2	TGTGCCAGCAGTGAGACGGCTCAGGTTCTCTTTTACTTC	CASSETAQVLFYF
TRBJ1-1	few	.	TRBV7-2	TGTGCCAGCAGCTCAGGCCACCCTTCGAACACTGAAGCTTTCTTT	CASSSGHPSNTEAFF
TRBJ1-1	few	.	TRBV11-1	TGTGCCAGCAGCTTTGAATCAGGGGACACTGAAGCTTTCTTT	CASSFESGDTEAFF
TRBJ1-6	.	TRBD1	TRBV19	TGTGCCAGTAGTCCGACAGGGGGTGTCTATAATTCACCCCTCCACTTT	CASSPTGGVYNSPLHF
TRBJ2-2	.	TRBD2	TRBV5-1	TGCGCCAGCAGTGCATCTAGCGGGGTTACCGGGGAGCTGTTTTTT	CASSASSGVTGELFF
TRBJ1-1	.	.	TRBV19	TGTGCCAGTAGTGCCCTACCGGGCACTGAAGCTTTCTTT	CASSALPGTEAFF
TRBJ2-1	.	.	TRBV7-2	TGTGCCAGCAGCTCCAGGGGTTTTGAGCAGTTCTTC	CASSSRGFEQFF
TRBJ2-3	.	TRBD2	TRBV19	TGTGCCAGTAGTTCCAAGAGACTAGCGGGGGGGAGCACAGATACGCAGTATTTT	CASSSKRLAGGSTDTQYF
TRBJ1-4	.	.	TRBV18	TGTGCCAGCTCACCGGGATCGGGGGGTAATGAAAAACTGTTTTTT	CASSPGSGGNEKLFF
TRBJ1-3	.	TRBD1	TRBV30	TGTGCCTGGAGTGTGGACAGGACCATATATTTT	CAWSVDRTIYF
TRBJ2-2	.	.	TRBV5-4	TGTGCCAGCAGCTTGCGGAGCCACCTGAACACCGGGGAGCTGTTTTTT	CASSLRSHLNTGELFF
TRBJ2-2	.	.	TRBV9	TGTGCCAGCAGCGTAGCCATGCGTCCCAAGAACACCGGGGAGCTGTTTTTT	CASSVAMRPKNTGELFF
TRBJ1-2	few	.	TRBV2	TGTGCCAGCAGTCTTCAGGTTTACGGCTACACCTTC	CASSLQVYGYTF
TRBJ2-7	.	.	TRBV10-3	TGTGCCATCAATCCGGGAGCCCAAAAGAGCGAGCAGTACTTC	CAINPGAQKSEQYF
TRBJ2-3	.	.	TRBV4-1	TGCGCCAGCAGCCAAGCCGAGGCTCGTTCGCAGTATTTT	CASSQAEARSQYF
TRBJ1-2	.	.	TRBV14	TGTGCCAGCAGCCAAGATCGGCGGGGGCCCACCAGGGGCTACACCTTC	CASSQDRRGPTRGYTF
TRBJ1-5	.	TRBD1	TRBV28	TGTGCCAGCAGTTTACGTGGACAGGGGGTACAGGGAACTCAGCCCCAGCATTTT	CASSLRGQGVQGTQPQHF
TRBJ2-3	.	.	TRBV5-4	TGTGCCAGCAGGCTAGATAGCGCAGATACGCAGTATTTT	CASRLDSADTQYF
TRBJ1-2	.	.	TRBV6-6	TGTGCCAGCAGTACCAAGACAGCCAGAGAGCATGGCTACACCTTC	CASSTKTAREHGYTF
TRBJ2-5	.	.	TRBV7-2	TGTGCCAGCAGCTTAGGGAGAGAGACCCAGTACTTC	CASSLGRETQYF
TRBJ1-1	.	TRBD1	TRBV30	TGTGCCTGGAGTGCAGAACGGACAGGGAGGATGGCTGAAGCTTTCTTT	CAWSAERTGRMAEAFF
TRBJ1-6	.	.	TRBV5-3	TGTGCCAGAAGCTTGGCCAGTGTCGGACTCTTCGCCCTTCGGGGCCTCCACTTT	CARSLASVGLFALRGLHF
TRBJ1-3	.	.	TRBV19	TGTGCCAGTAGTATGGCGGGGACCTACTCTGGAAACACCATATATTTT	CASSMAGTYSGNTIYF
TRBJ2-3	.	.	TRBV25-1	TGTGCCAGCAGCCAGGGGTTAGATACGCAGTATTTT	CASSQGLDTQYF
TRBJ1-5	.	TRBD1	TRBV30	TGTGCCTGGACGACAGGGGGGCGAAATCAGCCCCAGCATTTT	CAWTTGGRNQPQHF
TRBJ1-4	.	.	TRBV30	TGTGCCTGGGCTGGGCCTGGGAAACTGTTTTTT	CAWAGPGKLFF
TRBJ1-2	once	TRBD1	TRBV7-9	TGTGCCAGCAGCTCCGGGACAGTCCTGGCTCACTATGGCTACACCTTC	CASSSGTVLAHYGYTF
TRBJ1-1	few	TRBD1	TRBV6-1	TGTGCCAGCAGATTTGACAGGGGTGGCACTGAAGCTTTCTTT	CASRFDRGGTEAFF
TRBJ1-2	few	TRBD1	TRBV5-1	TGCGCCAGCAGCACCACCGGGACAGGGAACTATGGCTACACCTTC	CASSTTGTGNYGYTF
TRBJ2-5	once	TRBD2	TRBV14	TGTGCCAGCAGCCCACCTAGCGGGGGGCCACAGTGGGAGACCCAGTACTTC	CASSPPSGGPQWETQYF
TRBJ2-3	.	.	TRBV10-3	TGTGCCATCGCAGTCGGGAGCACAGATACGCAGTATTTT	CAIAVGSTDTQYF
TRBJ1-5	.	.	TRBV7-8	TGTGCCAGCAGCTTGACAGATAGCAATCAGCCCCAGCATTTT	CASSLTDSNQPQHF
TRBJ2-2	.	.	TRBV27	TGTGCCAGCAGACAGATAAACACCGGGGAGCTGTTTTTT	CASRQINTGELFF
TRBJ2-2	.	.	TRBV30	TGTGCCTGGAGCGAACAGGGTTGGGGCCCCGGGGAGCTGTTTTTT	CAWSEQGWGPGELFF
TRBJ1-4	.	TRBD1	TRBV6-6	TGTGCTAGCTCGGACAGGGGTTCCGGAAAACTGTTTTTT	CASSDRGSGKLFF
TRBJ1-1	.	.	TRBV5-1	TGCGCCAGCAGCTTCGGCGGCGTGAACACTGAAGCTTTCTTT	CASSFGGVNTEAFF
TRBJ1-3	.	.	TRBV9	TGTGCCAGCAGCGGGAGCTCTGGAAACACCATATATTTT	CASSGSSGNTIYF
TRBJ2-1	.	.	TRBV7-7	TGTGCTAGCAGCTATGGGGCTAAGTTTAGTGAGCAGTTCTTC	CASSYGAKFSEQFF
TRBJ1-2	.	.	TRBV27	TGTGCCAGCAGTTTATCCGGGGATCGGGGCTATGGCTACACCTTC	CASSLSGDRGYGYTF
TRBJ1-1	once	.	TRBV13	TGTGCCAGCAGCGCCCCGTGGGGAGAGAACACTGAAGCTTTCTTT	CASSAPWGENTEAFF
TRBJ2-5	.	.	TRBV1	TGCACCAGCAGCCAATCTGTCGGGGGGGCCGGTGAGACCCAGTACTTC	CTSSQSVGGAGETQYF
TRBJ2-3	.	TRBD2	TRBV11-2	TGTGCCAGCAGCGCAAAGGGGACTAGCGGGGGGAGCACAGATACGCAGTATTTT	CASSAKGTSGGSTDTQYF
TRBJ2-2	.	.	TRBV6-1	TGTGCCAGCTTGGACACAAACACCGGGGAGCTGTTTTTT	CASLDTNTGELFF
TRBJ2-3	.	TRBD2	TRBV5-4	TGTGCCAGCAGCTTTAAGGGCGGGGGGTCAGATACGCAGTATTTT	CASSFKGGGSDTQYF
TRBJ2-1	.	.	TRBV9	TGTGCCAGCAGCGTAGTCTCAGACTACAATGAGCAGTTCTTC	CASSVVSDYNEQFF
TRBJ2-6	few	TRBD1	TRBV10-3	TGTGCCATCAGGAGTGTTGGGGCCCCGGGACAGGGGGCCACCTCTGGGGCCAACGTCCTGACTTTC	CAIRSVGAPGQGATSGANVLTF